These 25 T cell receptor beta chains were all obtained from the same sample, sequenced in a study of human T cells and chemical hapten exposure. The time point is: patch test 2, 6 weeks after DPC sensitization. Documented treatment: therapeutic diphenylcyclopropenone sensitization with weekly scalp DPC. TCRdb re-analysed the RACE reads in MiXCR, keeping a single row per CDR3 protein. Among tens of thousands of distinct CDR3 sequences, about 9.4% were seen once, and the ten largest hold roughly 7%. Sample: whole blood, taken in connection with sensitization to the hapten diphenylcyclopropenone (DPC). These receptors all stem from a woman in her 50s with alopecia areata. Some clones in this sample may be carry-over from other donors' samples.

This clonotype was observed at least ten times. This chain joins TRBV11-2 and TRBJ1-5, with 9 bases aligning to TRBD1. V lost 5 bases and J lost 4; bases outside the gene matches: 3. The CDR3 is 14 residues long. Germline-derived CDR1 and CDR2 are SGHAT and FQNNGV. DNA for the CDR3: TGTGCCAGCAGCGGGGGACAGGGAAATCAGCCCCAGCATTTT. It specifies CASSGGQGNQPQHF.

This clonotype has a single count. The V call is TRBV5-1, the J call TRBJ2-5; 7 positions match TRBD1. CDR3 size: 14 residues. J was trimmed by 5 bases and V by 3 bases; bases with no gene match: 7. Germline CDR1 reads SGHRS; CDR2 reads YFSETQ. CDR3 protein: CASSSRTGQETQYF. The CDR3 coding sequence is TGCGCCAGCAGCTCTCGGACAGGTCAGGAGACCCAGTACTTC.

The J gene is TRBJ2-3, the V gene TRBV5-1, with 11 positions matching TRBD2. The V gene's germline CDR1 is SGHRS and CDR2 YFSETQ. The CDR3 has 15 residues. V dropped 4 bases and J dropped 6; count of bases not matched to a gene: 7. CDR3 region: CASSVLAGDSDTQYF. The CDR3 bases are TGCGCCAGCAGCGTACTAGCGGGAGACTCGGATACGCAGTATTTT.

This rearrangement joins TRBV2 to TRBJ1-1; perhaps TRBD1 as D (5 bases). The CDR3 consists of 14 residues. The ends were cut back, 2 bases at V and 4 bases at J, with 11 bases in the middle. Germline CDR1 reads SNHLY; CDR2 reads FYNNEI. As DNA, the CDR3 is TGTGCCAGCAGTGAATTGGGGGAAGTCACTGAAGCTTTCTTT. This encodes CASSELGEVTEAFF.

At least ten counts were recorded for this clonotype. This chain connects TRBV3-1 to TRBJ2-1, with D perhaps matching TRBD2 (5 bases). The V end lost 0 bases, the J end lost 10 bases, and 13 bases lay between the germline ends. CDR1 is LGHDT and CDR2 is YNNKEL in the germline V gene (reference sequence). The CDR3 is 14 amino acids. The CDR3 DNA is TGTGCCAGCAGCCAAGATCCAGGACGGGAAGAGCAGTTCTTC. Translating it yields CASSQDPGREEQFF.

This clonotype was counted ten times or more. The CDR3 loop reads CASSFSGTGDVTDTQYF. CDR3 sequence (DNA): TGTGCCAGCAGTTTTTCCGGGACAGGGGACGTCACAGATACGCAGTATTTT. The genes are TRBV2 and TRBJ2-3; TRBD1 matches at 10 bases. Trimming took 5 bases from V and 2 from J; bases not matched to a gene: 10. Germline CDR1 and CDR2: SNHLY and FYNNEI. The CDR3 loop spans 17 amino acids.

This clonotype was detected many times. The chain employs TRBV7-6 and TRBJ2-5; weak D call: TRBD2 (5 bases). CDR1 and CDR2 (germline): SGHVS, FNYEAQ. This CDR3 contains 14 residues. The V gene lost 1 base and the J gene lost 3 bases, with 9 bases spanning the gap. This CDR3 reads CASSLEAAKETQYF. The CDR3 nucleotides read TGTGCCAGCAGCTTAGAAGCGGCAAAAGAGACCCAGTACTTC.

This clonotype has a count of ten or more. The chain combines TRBV7-3 with TRBJ2-2; no firm D call. Trimming left V 2 bases short and J 8 bases short, with 6 bases between. The CDR3 covers 12 residues. CDR1 and CDR2 from the germline V gene are SGHTA and FQGTGA. DNA of the CDR3: TGTGCCAGCAGCTTAGGACGGGGGGAGCTGTTTTTT. Its translation: CASSLGRGELFF. Combining the CDR3 with reference TRBV7-3 and TRBJ2-2 gives the whole variable domain GAGVSQTPSNKVTEKGKYVELRCDPISGHTALYWYRQSLGQGPEFLIYFQGTGAADDSGLPNDRFFAVRPEGSVSTLKIQRTERGDSAVYLCASSLGRGELFFGEGSRLTVL.

This clonotype was detected only a few times. The chain joins TRBV7-9 to TRBJ1-6; possibly TRBD1 for D (5 bases). CDR1 is SEHNR and CDR2 is FQNEAQ in the germline V gene (reference sequence). Trimming left V 2 bases short and J 2 bases short, with 7 bases between. The CDR3 is 15 residues long. In DNA, the CDR3 is TGTGCCAGCAGCTTAAGACAGCCCTATAATTCACCCCTCCACTTT. Translated: CASSLRQPYNSPLHF.

This clonotype was detected many times. This chain joins TRBV7-2 and TRBJ1-4, with TRBD1 as a possible D gene (5 bases). Deletions cut 5 bases from V and 8 bases from J, with 15 bases between. Germline values: CDR1 SGHTA, CDR2 FQGNSA. This CDR3 is built from 14 residues. This CDR3 reads CASSPREFGEKLFF. In DNA, the CDR3 is TGTGCCAGCAGCCCCAGGGAGTTTGGGGAAAAACTGTTTTTT.

This clonotype occurred many times. The chain employs TRBV2 and TRBJ1-6, with TRBD1 matching 10 bases. CDR1 SNHLY and CDR2 FYNNEI come from the germline V gene. V shed 5 bases and J 10 bases; nucleotides not matched to a gene: 5. This CDR3 has 14 amino acids. CDR3 nucleotide sequence: TGTGCCAGCAGTCGGGACAGGGGTTACTCACCCCTCCACTTT. The encoded protein is CASSRDRGYSPLHF.

This clonotype was observed a handful of times. This rearrangement joins TRBV2 to TRBJ2-1; TRBD1 matches at 9 bases. The CDR3 length is 15 residues. V trimming: 6 bases; J trimming: 2 bases; junction bases outside the gene matches: 5. Germline-derived CDR1 and CDR2 are SNHLY and FYNNEI. CDR3 nucleotide sequence: TGTGCCAGCAGGGCTGGGACAGGGCCCTACAATGAGCAGTTCTTC. Its protein product is CASRAGTGPYNEQFF. The variable domain in full, with the rest retrieved from reference TRBV2 and TRBJ2-1, is EPEVTQTPSHQVTQMGQEVILRCVPISNHLYFYWYRQILGQKVEFLVSFYNNEISEKSEIFDDQFSVERPDGSNFTLKIRSTKLEDSAMYFCASRAGTGPYNEQFFGPGTRLTVL.

This clonotype has only a few counts. The chain uses TRBV5-1 and TRBJ2-3; 8 positions match TRBD2. V lost 5 bases, J lost 6 bases, and 8 bases stayed unmatched. In germline, CDR1 is SGHRS, CDR2 YFSETQ. The CDR3 totals 14 residues. The CDR3 bases are TGCGCCAGCAGTGAAGCGGGAGCAGTGGATACGCAGTATTTT. As protein: CASSEAGAVDTQYF.

The rearrangement joins TRBV4-1 to TRBJ1-5, with unresolved D. The CDR3 totals 13 residues. Trimming cost V 0 bases and J 6 bases, with 6 bases left between them. CDR1 and CDR2 from the germline V gene are MGHRA and YSYEKL. CDR3 coding DNA: TGCGCCAGCAGCCAAGACCCAGGTCAGCCCCAGCATTTT. It specifies CASSQDPGQPQHF.

V and J are TRBV3-1 and TRBJ2-1; D not resolved. The CDR3 loop spans 15 amino acids. Germline CDR1 is LGHDT and CDR2 is YNNKEL (reference sequence). With 2 bases removed from V and 5 bases from J, the gap between germline ends came to 13 bases. In nucleotides, the CDR3 is TGTGCCAGCAGCCAAAAGTCCAAGACACACAATGAGCAGTTCTTC. It translates to CASSQKSKTHNEQFF.

The rearrangement uses TRBV12-3 or TRBV12-4 and TRBJ1-5; 9 bases map to TRBD1. The CDR3 is 15 amino acids. J was trimmed by 1 base and V by 4 bases; bases with no gene match: 2. The CDR3 here is CASSWGQGSNQPQHF. In nucleotides, the CDR3 is TGTGCCAGCAGTTGGGGACAGGGAAGCAATCAGCCCCAGCATTTT.

This clonotype appeared many times. The chain uses TRBV18 and TRBJ2-5; no definite D call. The CDR3 sequence is 15 residues long. Germline CDR1 KGHSH, CDR2 LQKENI. Trimming took 0 bases from V and 1 from J, leaving 9 bases between them. CDR3 nucleotides: TGTGCCAGCTCACCACCGGCGTTTCTCCAAGAGACCCAGTACTTC. It encodes CASSPPAFLQETQYF.

This clonotype was seen at least ten times. The chain employs TRBV7-2 and TRBJ2-1, with D perhaps matching TRBD1 or TRBD2 (5 bases each). The CDR3 spans 13 residues. Germline V lookup: CDR1 SGHTA, CDR2 FQGNSA. V shed 3 bases and J shed 5 bases, with 8 bases lying between them. The CDR3 sequence is CASSLGPHNEQFF. CDR3 coding DNA: TGTGCCAGCAGCTTGGGACCCCACAATGAGCAGTTCTTC.

This clonotype was counted at least ten times. The J gene is TRBJ1-2, the V gene TRBV12-3 or TRBV12-4; no clear D gene. Trimming shortened V by 5 bases and J by 4 bases, and 8 bases separated the two germline ends. This CDR3 has 12 amino acids. This CDR3 reads CASSAGSYGYTF. The CDR3 bases are TGTGCCAGCAGTGCGGGCTCCTATGGCTACACCTTC.

The chain uses TRBV3-1 and TRBJ2-7; D is undetermined. V was cut by 4 bases and J by 2 bases, with 6 bases left in between. This CDR3 spans 12 amino acids. The germline CDR1 and CDR2 sequences are LGHDT and YNNKEL (reference sequence). The CDR3 sequence: CASSLYPYEQYF. The CDR3 nucleotides are TGTGCCAGCAGCCTCTACCCCTACGAGCAGTACTTC.

The chain uses TRBV5-1 and TRBJ2-5; possibly TRBD2 for D (5 bases). The CDR3 length is 13 residues. With 6 bases removed from V and 3 bases from J, the gap between germline ends came to 12 bases. Germline loops: CDR1 SGHRS, CDR2 YFSETQ. The CDR3: CASTKSGKETQYF. DNA of the CDR3: TGCGCCAGCACAAAATCGGGGAAAGAGACCCAGTACTTC.

For the CDR3, the DNA is TGTGCCAGCAAGCCGGGGGTCAATCAGCCCCAGCATTTT. Encoded protein: CASKPGVNQPQHF. V is TRBV27 and J is TRBJ1-5, with D possibly being TRBD1 (5 bases). CDR1 and CDR2 (germline): MNHEY, SMNVEV (reference sequence). V was shortened by 7 bases and J by 3 bases, with 10 bases between the two germline ends. The CDR3 loop spans 13 amino acids.

This clonotype was picked up one time. This sequence may be a read error, since a much larger clone differs from it by one base. The rearrangement uses TRBV6-2 or TRBV6-3 and TRBJ1-5; TRBD1 aligns across 7 bases. CDR3 length: 15 residues. Germline V CDR1 and CDR2: MNHEY, SVGEGT. The CDR3 protein is CARSYTGQGNQPQHF. Here the CDR3 DNA reads TGTGCCAGGAGTTACACCGGACAGGGCAATCAGCCCCAGCATTTT.

This clonotype has ten or more counts. The rearrangement uses TRBV19 and TRBJ2-2; D possibly uses TRBD1 or TRBD2 (5 bases each). The CDR3 contains 16 residues. Germline loops: CDR1 LNHDA, CDR2 SQIVND (reference sequence). V was shortened by 3 bases and J by 1 base, with 12 bases between the two germline ends. CDR3 nucleotide sequence: TGTGCCAGTAGTATTTCAGGGAGCCTGAACACCGGGGAGCTGTTTTTT. Protein product: CASSISGSLNTGELFF.

As regards this clonotype: A much larger clone differs by one base, so this may be a read error. The chain carries TRBV6-1 and TRBJ2-1; 9 nucleotides agree with TRBD2. Germline V CDR1 and CDR2: MNHNS, SASEGT. The CDR3 sequence is 16 residues long. The CDR3 sequence is CTSSEGAAGGNNEQFF. The DNA for the CDR3 is TGTACCAGCAGTGAAGGCGCAGCGGGAGGTAACAATGAGCAGTTCTTC.